This T cell receptor (beta chain) is from a study of blood T cell repertoires in COVID-19. Across the whole study: The cDNA or gDNA used as material had been derived from T cells, B-cell-depleted T cells, or PBMCs.

Looked up from germline, CDR1 is SGHNT and CDR2 is YYREEE (reference sequence). The CDR3 totals 15 residues. Trimming stripped 4 bases from V and 0 bases from J, with 13 bases between. In the original analysis: It was from reference gene primer amplification that nucleated cell counts were estimated. The assay was immunoSEQ multiplex PCR, and TCRdb's table has in-frame clones only and misses some. D and trimming come from the DNA, and the V and J calls and clone size come from that table. The table shows about 180,000 clones, with just over 85% occurring only once. The clonotype originates from a man aged 50 to 60 with active or convalescent COVID-19. Material for sequencing was peripheral blood. The rearrangement links TRBV5-4 to TRBJ2-5, with a tentative D call TRBD1 (5 bases). Here the CDR3 DNA reads TGTGCCAGCAGCCTTCCCCAGGGTTACCAAGAGACCCAGTACTTC. This codes for CASSLPQGYQETQYF.